These 16 T cell receptor beta chains were sequenced from one sample in a study of T cell changes during pregnancy in multiple sclerosis. Assay: immunoSEQ multiplex PCR; the TCRdb copy retains only in-frame clones and omits some. The table lists just under 70,000 clones, about 90% of them singletons, with more than 0.75% in the top ten. Specimen: peripheral blood, collected in the second trimester of pregnancy. These receptors originate from a female donor with multiple sclerosis, enrolled in a pregnancy study.

This chain links TRBV4-2 with TRBJ2-5, with D possibly TRBD2 on 7 matching bases. Germline lookup yields CDR1 LGHNA and CDR2 YNFKEQ. V gave up 0 bases and J gave up 4 bases, with 18 bases separating them. The CDR3 is 17 amino acids. The CDR3 DNA sequence: TGTGCCAGCAGCCAAGATGGGGGAGGGGGGGTAGGAGAGACCCAGTACTTC. Translation: CASSQDGGGGVGETQYF.

The rearrangement links TRBV6-5 to TRBJ2-7, with 8 positions matching TRBD1. The germline V gene has CDR1 MNHEY and CDR2 SVGAGI. With V trimmed by 2 bases and J by 0 bases, 6 bases remained unmatched. The CDR3 has 16 amino acids. The chain's CDR3 is CASSYRRQGSSYEQYF. The DNA for the CDR3 is TGTGCCAGCAGTTACCGGAGACAGGGGAGCTCCTACGAGCAGTACTTC.

The chain couples TRBV14 to TRBJ2-1, with a possible D match to TRBD2 (5 bases). Per germline, CDR1 SGHDN and CDR2 FVKESK. Between the trimmed V and J ends, which lost 3 bases and 0 bases, there was a span of 12 bases. CDR3 length equals 16 residues. CDR3 protein: CASSHRIGLSYNEQFF. The CDR3 nucleotides are TGTGCCAGCAGCCACCGCATTGGACTCTCCTACAATGAGCAGTTCTTC.

V and J are TRBV28 and TRBJ1-4; a weak D match, TRBD1 (5 bases). Deletions cut 0 bases from V and 6 bases from J, with 8 bases between. Germline-derived CDR1 and CDR2 are MDHEN and SYDVKM. The CDR3 length is 14 residues. The DNA of the CDR3 is TGTGCCAGCAGTTTATGGGGGGAGGATGAAAAACTGTTTTTT. As protein: CASSLWGEDEKLFF. The full variable domain, in which reference TRBV28 and TRBJ1-4 provide the parts outside the CDR3, is DVKVTQSSRYLVKRTGEKVFLECVQDMDHENMFWYRQDPGLGLRLIYFSYDVKMKEKGDIPEGYSVSREKKERFSLILESASTNQTSMYLCASSLWGEDEKLFFGSGTQLSVL.

The chain employs TRBV30 and TRBJ1-1, with TRBD1 as a possible D gene (5 bases). Germline V gene lookup returns CDR1 GTSNPN and CDR2 SVGIG (reference sequence). Trimming took 3 bases from V and 5 from J, leaving 19 bases between them. The CDR3 has 15 amino acids. Written as DNA, the CDR3 is TGTGCCTGGAGCGTCAGCCTCGGGGGGAGGACTGAAGCTTTCTTT. This translates into CAWSVSLGGRTEAFF.

The chain employs TRBV5-4 and TRBJ2-2; tentatively, D is TRBD1 (5 bases). V shed 1 base and J shed 5 bases, with 9 bases lying between them. The CDR3 has 14 residues. Germline loops: CDR1 SGHNT, CDR2 YYREEE (reference sequence). The CDR3 DNA follows: TGTGCCAGCAGCTTGCGGCAGGGAACCGGGGAGCTGTTTTTT. Its protein is CASSLRQGTGELFF.

The genes are TRBV29-1 and TRBJ1-2, with 7 bases matching TRBD1. V trimming: 5 bases; J trimming: 8 bases; junction bases outside the gene matches: 14. Germline assignment: CDR1 SQVTM and CDR2 ANQGSEA. CDR3 size: 14 residues. This CDR3 reads CSVPMTGRAYGYTF. The CDR3 DNA sequence: TGCAGCGTTCCTATGACAGGGCGAGCGTACGGCTACACCTTC.

The genes are TRBV27 and TRBJ2-3; D unresolved. This CDR3 has 14 amino acids. CDR1 and CDR2 (germline): MNHEY, SMNVEV (reference sequence). V was trimmed by 5 bases and J by 2 bases, leaving 11 bases between them. CDR3 amino acids: CASSSTVTTDTQYF. CDR3 sequence (DNA): TGTGCCAGCAGTAGTACGGTTACCACAGATACGCAGTATTTT.

The rearrangement joins TRBV5-1 to TRBJ2-5; 7 nucleotides agree with TRBD1. The V gene's germline CDR1 is SGHRS and CDR2 YFSETQ. The CDR3 runs 15 residues. Trimming took 0 bases from V and 7 from J; bases not matched to a gene: 9. In DNA form, the CDR3 reads TGCGCCAGCAGCTTGGAAGGGGGCGGGCTGGCGACCCAGTACTTC. Translating it yields CASSLEGGGLATQYF.

This chain connects TRBV10-3 to TRBJ1-5, with D maybe TRBD1 (5 bases). The germline V gene has CDR1 ENHRY and CDR2 SYGVKD. This CDR3 is 14 amino acids long. V was trimmed by 2 bases and J by 4 bases, leaving 9 bases between them. Written as DNA, the CDR3 is TGTGCCATCAGTGAGGGGGAGGGGAATCAGCCCCAGCATTTT. This codes for CAISEGEGNQPQHF.

The chain joins TRBV9 to TRBJ2-5, with D perhaps TRBD1 (5 bases). V was trimmed by 4 bases and J by 5 bases, leaving 24 bases between them. The germline V gene encodes CDR1 SGDLS and CDR2 YYNGEE. The CDR3 totals 17 residues. The CDR3 DNA sequence: TGTGCCAGCAGCTCCGGTTCCACCCGCTTGGGGCGGGAGACCCAGTACTTC. Its translation: CASSSGSTRLGRETQYF.

The chain combines TRBV12-5 with TRBJ2-3; TRBD1 is a possible D gene (6 bases). The germline V gene has CDR1 LGHNT and CDR2 FRNRAP. The CDR3 contains 15 residues. The germline V and J ends were trimmed by 5 bases and 1 base, with 13 bases remaining between them. The CDR3 region is CASGEGVLGTDTQYF. In DNA, the CDR3 is TGTGCTAGTGGTGAGGGGGTACTGGGCACAGATACGCAGTATTTT.

The table lists this clone with a few counts. At one end, the junction sequence differs from germline, possibly due to a read error. The chain uses TRBV10-1 and TRBJ2-7; TRBD1 aligns across 12 bases. Germline CDR1 WNHNN, CDR2 SYGVQD (reference sequence). The CDR3 runs 13 residues. For the CDR3, the DNA is TGCGCCAGTCCCCGCGGGGACAGGGGGCGGGGGTGCTTC. It encodes CASPRGDRGRGCF.

The rearrangement uses TRBV29-1 and TRBJ2-1, with TRBD1 matching 9 bases. CDR1 is SQVTM and CDR2 is ANQGSEA in the germline V gene. J lost 8 bases, V lost 7 bases, and 3 bases had no gene match. This CDR3 region has 11 residues. In DNA form, the CDR3 reads TGCAGCGCGACAGGGGGGGATGAGCAGTTCTTC. Protein product: CSATGGDEQFF.

This sequence joins TRBV7-2 and TRBJ2-5; 7 nucleotides agree with TRBD2. Unmatched junction bases numbered 7, after V lost 4 bases and J lost 2 bases. The CDR3 is made up of 15 amino acids. Per germline, CDR1 SGHTA and CDR2 FQGNSA. The DNA for the CDR3 is TGTGCCAGCAGCTCCCCCGGGGGAGGGCAAGAGACCCAGTACTTC. Translation: CASSSPGGGQETQYF. Filled out from reference TRBV7-2 and TRBJ2-5, the complete variable domain reads GAGVSQSPSNKVTEKGKDVELRCDPISGHTALYWYRQSLGQGLEFLIYFQGNSAPDKSGLPSDRFSAERTGGSVSTLTIQRTQQEDSAVYLCASSSPGGGQETQYFGPGTRLLVL.

J is TRBJ1-1 and V is TRBV27; D call uncertain. CDR1 and CDR2 (germline): MNHEY, SMNVEV (reference sequence). V was shortened by 7 bases and J by 3 bases, with 15 bases between the two germline ends. The CDR3 length is 14 residues. CDR3 amino acids: CASTRLSGDTEAFF. The DNA for the CDR3 is TGTGCCAGCACAAGGCTCAGCGGGGACACTGAAGCTTTCTTT.